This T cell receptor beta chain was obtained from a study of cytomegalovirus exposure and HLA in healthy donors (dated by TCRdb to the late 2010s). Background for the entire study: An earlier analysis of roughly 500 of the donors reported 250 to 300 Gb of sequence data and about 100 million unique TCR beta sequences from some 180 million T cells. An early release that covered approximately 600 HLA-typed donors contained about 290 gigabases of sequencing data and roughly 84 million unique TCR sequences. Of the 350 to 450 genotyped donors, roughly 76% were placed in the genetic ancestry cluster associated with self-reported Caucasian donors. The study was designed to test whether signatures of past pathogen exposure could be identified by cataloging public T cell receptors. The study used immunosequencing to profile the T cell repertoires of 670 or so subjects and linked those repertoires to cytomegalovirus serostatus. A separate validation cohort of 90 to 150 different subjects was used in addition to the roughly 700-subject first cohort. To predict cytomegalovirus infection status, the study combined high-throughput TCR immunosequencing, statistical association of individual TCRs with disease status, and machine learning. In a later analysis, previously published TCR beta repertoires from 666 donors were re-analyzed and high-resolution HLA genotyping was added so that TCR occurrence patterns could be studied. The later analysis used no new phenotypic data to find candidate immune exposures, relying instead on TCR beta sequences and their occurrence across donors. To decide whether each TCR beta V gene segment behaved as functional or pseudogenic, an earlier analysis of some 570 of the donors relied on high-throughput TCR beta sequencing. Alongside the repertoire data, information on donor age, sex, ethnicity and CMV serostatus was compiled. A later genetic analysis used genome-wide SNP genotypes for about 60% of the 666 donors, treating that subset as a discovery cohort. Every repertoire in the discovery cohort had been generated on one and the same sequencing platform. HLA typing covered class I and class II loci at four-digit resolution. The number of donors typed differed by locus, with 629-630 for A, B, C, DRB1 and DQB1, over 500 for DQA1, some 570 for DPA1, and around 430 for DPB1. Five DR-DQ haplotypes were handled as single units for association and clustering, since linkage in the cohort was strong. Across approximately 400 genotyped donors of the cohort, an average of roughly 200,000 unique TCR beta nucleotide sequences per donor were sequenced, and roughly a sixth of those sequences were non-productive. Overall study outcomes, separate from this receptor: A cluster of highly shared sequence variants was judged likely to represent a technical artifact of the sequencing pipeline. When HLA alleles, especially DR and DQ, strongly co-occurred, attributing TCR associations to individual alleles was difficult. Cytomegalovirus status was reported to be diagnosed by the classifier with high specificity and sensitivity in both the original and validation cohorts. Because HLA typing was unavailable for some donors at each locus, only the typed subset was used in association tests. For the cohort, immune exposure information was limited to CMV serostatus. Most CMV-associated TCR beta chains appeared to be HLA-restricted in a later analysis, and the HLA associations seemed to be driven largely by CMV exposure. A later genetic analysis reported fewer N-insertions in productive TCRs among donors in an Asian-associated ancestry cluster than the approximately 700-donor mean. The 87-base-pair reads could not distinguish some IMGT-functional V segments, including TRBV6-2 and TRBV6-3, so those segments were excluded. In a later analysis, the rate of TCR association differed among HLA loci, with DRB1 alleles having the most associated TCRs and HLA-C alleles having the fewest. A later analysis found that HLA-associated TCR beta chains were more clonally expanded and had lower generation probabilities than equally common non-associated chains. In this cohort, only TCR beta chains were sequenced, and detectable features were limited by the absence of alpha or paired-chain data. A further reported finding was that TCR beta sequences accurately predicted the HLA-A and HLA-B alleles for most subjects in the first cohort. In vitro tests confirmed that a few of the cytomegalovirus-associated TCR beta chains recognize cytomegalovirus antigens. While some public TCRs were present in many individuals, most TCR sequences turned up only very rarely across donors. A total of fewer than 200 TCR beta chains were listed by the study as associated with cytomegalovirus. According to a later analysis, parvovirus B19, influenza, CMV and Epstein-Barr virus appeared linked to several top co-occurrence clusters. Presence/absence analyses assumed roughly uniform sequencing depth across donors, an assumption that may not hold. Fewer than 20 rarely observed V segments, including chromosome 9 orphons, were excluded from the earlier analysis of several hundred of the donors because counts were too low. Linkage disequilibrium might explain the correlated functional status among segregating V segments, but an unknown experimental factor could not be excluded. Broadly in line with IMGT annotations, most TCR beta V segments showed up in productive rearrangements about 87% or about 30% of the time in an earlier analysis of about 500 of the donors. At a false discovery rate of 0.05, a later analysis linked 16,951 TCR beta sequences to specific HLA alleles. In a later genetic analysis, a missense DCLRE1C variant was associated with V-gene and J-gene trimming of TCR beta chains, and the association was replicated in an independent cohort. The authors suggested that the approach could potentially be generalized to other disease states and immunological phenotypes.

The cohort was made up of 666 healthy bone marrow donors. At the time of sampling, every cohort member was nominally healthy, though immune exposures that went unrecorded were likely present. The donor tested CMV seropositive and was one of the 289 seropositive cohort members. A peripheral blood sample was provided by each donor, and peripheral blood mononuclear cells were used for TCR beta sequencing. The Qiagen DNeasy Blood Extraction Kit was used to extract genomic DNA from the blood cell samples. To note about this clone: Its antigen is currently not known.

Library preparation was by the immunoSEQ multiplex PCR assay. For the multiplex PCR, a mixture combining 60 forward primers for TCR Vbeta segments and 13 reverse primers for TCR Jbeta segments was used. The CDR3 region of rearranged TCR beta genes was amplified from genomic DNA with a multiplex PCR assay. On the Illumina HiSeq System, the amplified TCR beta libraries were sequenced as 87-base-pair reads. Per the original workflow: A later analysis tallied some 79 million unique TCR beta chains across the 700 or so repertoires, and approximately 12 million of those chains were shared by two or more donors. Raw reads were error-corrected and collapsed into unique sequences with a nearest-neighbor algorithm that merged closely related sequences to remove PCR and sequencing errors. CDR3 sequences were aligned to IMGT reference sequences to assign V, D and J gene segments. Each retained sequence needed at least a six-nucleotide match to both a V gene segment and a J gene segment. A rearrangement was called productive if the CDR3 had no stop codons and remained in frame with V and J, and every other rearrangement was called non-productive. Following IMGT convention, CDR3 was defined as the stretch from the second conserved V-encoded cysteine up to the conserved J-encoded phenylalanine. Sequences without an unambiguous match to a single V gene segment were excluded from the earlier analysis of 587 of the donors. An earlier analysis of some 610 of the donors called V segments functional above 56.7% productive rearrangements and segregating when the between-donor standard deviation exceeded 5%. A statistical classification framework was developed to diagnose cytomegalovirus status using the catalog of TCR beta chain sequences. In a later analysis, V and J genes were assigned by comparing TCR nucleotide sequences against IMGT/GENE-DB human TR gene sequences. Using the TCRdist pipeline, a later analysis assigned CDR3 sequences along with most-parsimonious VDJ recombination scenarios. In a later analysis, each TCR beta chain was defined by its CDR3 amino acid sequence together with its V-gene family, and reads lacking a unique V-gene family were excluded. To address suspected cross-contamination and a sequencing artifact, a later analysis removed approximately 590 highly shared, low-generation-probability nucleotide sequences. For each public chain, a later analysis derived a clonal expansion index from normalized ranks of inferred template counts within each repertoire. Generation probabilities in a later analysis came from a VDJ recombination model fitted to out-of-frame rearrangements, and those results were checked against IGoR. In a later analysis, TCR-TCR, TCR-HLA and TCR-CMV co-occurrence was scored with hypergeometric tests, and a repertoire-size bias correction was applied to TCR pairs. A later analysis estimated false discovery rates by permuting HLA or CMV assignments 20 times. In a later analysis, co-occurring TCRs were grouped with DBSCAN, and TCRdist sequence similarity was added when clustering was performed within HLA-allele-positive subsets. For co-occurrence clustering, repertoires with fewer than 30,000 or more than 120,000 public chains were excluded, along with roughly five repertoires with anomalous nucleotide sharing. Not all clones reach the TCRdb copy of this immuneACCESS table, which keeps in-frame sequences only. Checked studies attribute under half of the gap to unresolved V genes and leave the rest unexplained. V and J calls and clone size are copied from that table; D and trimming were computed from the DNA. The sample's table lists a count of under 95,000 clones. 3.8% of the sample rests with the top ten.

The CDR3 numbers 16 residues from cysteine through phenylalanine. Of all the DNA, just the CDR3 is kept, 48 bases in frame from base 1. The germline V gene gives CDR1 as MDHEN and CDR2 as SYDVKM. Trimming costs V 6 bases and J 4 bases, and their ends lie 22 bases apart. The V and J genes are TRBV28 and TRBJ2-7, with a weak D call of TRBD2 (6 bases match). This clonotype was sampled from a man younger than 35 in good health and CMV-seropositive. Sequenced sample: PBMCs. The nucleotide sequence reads TGTGCCAGCAGCGATAGTCTATGGATGGAGGGATACGAGCAGTACTTC. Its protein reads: CASSDSLWMEGYEQYF.